This T cell receptor (beta chain) was identified during a study of cytomegalovirus exposure and HLA in healthy donors. Whole-study results and caveats: In a later analysis, productive TCRs from donors in an Asian-associated ancestry cluster reportedly carried fewer N-insertions than the cohort mean.

As for this clone: Its antigen is still unknown.

It was with 60 Vbeta and 13 Jbeta primers that the PCR ran. Clones were sequenced by immunoSEQ multiplex PCR, and TCRdb holds only the in-frame ones, with some missing. The sample yields 150,000 to 200,000 clones, 75% to 90% seen once. The J segment lost 9 bases and the V segment lost 5 bases, leaving 15 bases of the junction unmatched. CDR3 size: 16 residues. Germline values: CDR1 LNHNV, CDR2 YYDKDF (reference sequence). This chain uses TRBV15 with TRBJ2-1, with 8 bases fitting TRBD2. The specimen was PBMCs. This clonotype was obtained from a human donor in good health. The CDR3 DNA reads TGTGCCACCAGCCGAGGTGGGCGGGGGGCCTCTATTGAGCAGTTCTTC. It encodes CATSRGGRGASIEQFF.